These T cell receptor beta chains were read from a single sample in a study of CD8 T cells in Susac syndrome. TCRdb reprocessed the immunoSEQ multiplex PCR reads via MiXCR and lists one record per CDR3 protein. This sample has about 130,000 distinct CDR3 sequences; around 75% occur once, and the top ten carry roughly 0.53%. The source material was CD8+ T cells from PBMCs. The source is a human donor with multiple sclerosis. CDR3s include the opening cysteine and the closing phenylalanine or tryptophan. A D gene is named only where the DNA matches it firmly. Clone size, where shown, is once, few, many, or a class for clones that have expanded.

TRBJ2-7	.	.	TRBV7-6	CASSLEPGRFYEQYF	TGTGCCAGCAGCTTAGAACCAGGGAGGTTCTACGAGCAGTACTTC
TRBJ1-5	.	.	TRBV5-5	CASSLDGGNQPQHF	TGTGCCAGCAGCTTGGATGGGGGCAATCAGCCCCAGCATTTT
TRBJ2-7	.	.	TRBV6-5	CASSPGTAGTYEQYF	TGTGCCAGCAGCCCTGGGACAGCGGGGACCTACGAGCAGTACTTC
TRBJ1-2	.	.	TRBV7-9	CASSLAGDPGDTF	TGTGCCAGCAGCTTAGCAGGAGACCCGGGGGACACCTTC
TRBJ2-7	.	.	TRBV7-2	CASSSIFLDGDYEQYF	TGTGCCAGCAGCTCCATTTTTTTAGATGGGGACTACGAGCAGTACTTC
TRBJ1-1	.	.	TRBV1	CTSSQRQGTEAFF	TGCACCAGCAGCCAAAGACAGGGGACTGAAGCTTTCTTT
TRBJ2-3	TRBD2	.	TRBV6-1	CASSPTLASSTDTQYF	TGTGCCAGCAGCCCAACACTAGCGTCTAGCACAGATACGCAGTATTTT
TRBJ1-1	.	.	TRBV5-4	CASSLEIGGIYTEAFF	TGTGCCAGCAGCTTGGAGATAGGGGGTATTTACACTGAAGCTTTCTTT
TRBJ2-2	TRBD1	.	TRBV5-5	CASSLLDRVLSGELFF	TGTGCCAGCAGCTTGTTGGACAGGGTTCTTTCCGGGGAGCTGTTTTTT
TRBJ2-1	TRBD2	.	TRBV19	CASSMALAGGGEQFF	TGTGCCAGTAGTATGGCGTTAGCGGGAGGGGGTGAGCAGTTCTTC
TRBJ1-2	.	.	TRBV10-3	CAISDGEGYYGYTF	TGTGCCATCAGTGATGGGGAAGGTTACTATGGCTACACCTTC
TRBJ1-4	.	.	TRBV27	CASSSTGANEKLFF	TGTGCCAGCAGTTCTACCGGGGCTAATGAAAAACTGTTTTTT
TRBJ2-6	.	once	TRBV14	CASSLVEPGANVLTF	TGTGCCAGCAGCCTCGTCGAACCCGGGGCCAACGTCCTGACTTTC
TRBJ2-3	.	.	TRBV11-2	CARSPRTFLTDTQYF	TGTGCCCGCAGCCCGCGGACTTTTCTCACAGATACGCAGTATTTT
TRBJ2-7	TRBD1	few	TRBV28	CASSPGQALDEQYF	TGTGCCAGCAGCCCTGGACAGGCCTTAGACGAGCAGTACTTC
TRBJ2-1	.	.	TRBV11-2	CASSLTGLWFF	TGTGCCAGCAGCTTAACGGGACTTTGGTTCTTC
TRBJ2-2	.	.	TRBV6-5	CASSYDSEEAGTGELFF	TGTGCCAGCAGTTATGACTCTGAGGAGGCGGGGACCGGGGAGCTGTTTTTT
TRBJ2-7	.	.	TRBV29-1	CSVVSEYEQYF	TGCAGCGTTGTTTCGGAGTACGAGCAGTACTTC
TRBJ1-2	.	.	TRBV28	CASSLPTDWGYGYTF	TGTGCCAGCAGTTTACCAACGGACTGGGGCTATGGCTACACCTTC
TRBJ1-4	TRBD1	.	TRBV2	CASGQGQGEEKLFF	TGTGCCAGCGGCCAGGGACAGGGGGAAGAAAAACTGTTTTTT
TRBJ2-3	.	.	TRBV18	CASSPLQSSTDTQYF	TGTGCCAGCTCACCGCTACAGAGTAGCACAGATACGCAGTATTTT
TRBJ1-1	.	.	TRBV7-9	CASSHTGLEAFF	TGTGCCAGCAGCCACACAGGGCTGGAAGCTTTCTTT
TRBJ1-5	.	once	TRBV19	CASTYFGENQPQHF	TGTGCCAGTACCTACTTCGGGGAAAATCAGCCCCAGCATTTT